This TCR beta chain was sequenced for a study of blood T cell repertoires in COVID-19. On the study more broadly: COVID-19 samples, acute and convalescent, were from the United States, Italy and Spain. In each case, the material was cDNA or gDNA derived from T cells, B-cell-depleted T cells, or PBMCs.

Each participant's cohort was designated according to participant-reported clinical history. The germline V and J ends were trimmed by 2 bases and 2 bases, with 10 bases remaining between them. There are 15 residues in the CDR3. Germline CDR1 and CDR2: SGHNT and YENEEA. As handled by the study authors: Counts of nucleated cells, estimated from reference gene primer amplification, were obtained. Profiling relied on immunoSEQ multiplex PCR, and the TCRdb table lists in-frame clones only, not all of them. From that table come the V and J calls and clone size; the DNA was used to work out D and trimming. The sample lists approximately 380,000 clones, 91% occurring once.

This clonotype originated in a woman between 40 and 55 years old who had been exposed to COVID-19. The rearrangement uses TRBV11-3 and TRBJ1-3; no clear D gene. Sequencing input: PBMCs or T cells enriched from blood (not recorded which). In DNA form, the CDR3 reads TGTGCCAGCAGCTTAACCTCCACTACTGGAAACACCATATATTTT. Residues: CASSLTSTTGNTIYF.